Listed below are T cell receptor beta chains from one sample, sequenced in a study of CD8 T cells in ankylosing spondylitis. TCRdb reanalysed the 5' RACE reads using MiXCR and keeps one entry per CDR3 protein. The sample includes fewer than 550,000 distinct CDR3 sequences, about 5% of them seen just once. Sequencing was done on a sample of blood, either unsorted or a sorted T cell fraction (not recorded which). Every receptor here comes from a male donor with ankylosing spondylitis. The CDR3 runs from the conserved cysteine through the conserved F or W. The D gene is left open where the match is weak. Some rows mark clone size as missing; the rest say once, few, many or name a class of expanded clone.

size: many; D: -; J: TRBJ2-7; V: TRBV7-9; DNA: TGTGCCAGCAGCGCGCCGGACACTAACTCCCTATACGAGCAGTACTTC; CDR3: CASSAPDTNSLYEQYF
size: -; D: -; J: TRBJ2-3; V: TRBV20-1; DNA: TGCAGTGCTAGAGATTCCGGATTACAGGTACCAGATACGCAGTATTTT; CDR3: CSARDSGLQVPDTQYF
size: many; D: -; J: TRBJ2-7; V: TRBV10-3; DNA: TGTGCCATCAGTAGATTGGGGGGCGCGGAGTCCTACGAGCAGTACTTC; CDR3: CAISRLGGAESYEQYF
size: -; D: -; J: TRBJ2-3; V: TRBV18; DNA: TGTGCCAGCTCACCACTTTCCCGGATTCGGGCGGATACGCAGTATTTT; CDR3: CASSPLSRIRADTQYF
size: many; D: TRBD2; J: TRBJ2-7; V: TRBV4-3; DNA: TGCGCCAGCAGCCGGGAGGGCCCCTACGAGCAGTACTTC; CDR3: CASSREGPYEQYF
size: many; D: TRBD2; J: TRBJ2-1; V: TRBV27; DNA: TGTGCCAGCAGTGTCGCGGGGGGCCATCCTACCTACAATGAGCAGTTCTTC; CDR3: CASSVAGGHPTYNEQFF
size: few; D: -; J: TRBJ2-1; V: TRBV18; DNA: TGTGCCAGCTCACCGCGGAATCAAATCTCCAATGAGCAGTTCTTC; CDR3: CASSPRNQISNEQFF
size: many; D: -; J: TRBJ2-7; V: TRBV10-3; DNA: TGTGCCATCAGTGAGTCGGGGCAGTTTAGGGAGCAGTACTTC; CDR3: CAISESGQFREQYF
size: many; D: -; J: TRBJ2-1; V: TRBV5-1; DNA: TGCGCCAGCAGCTTGATGTCTCGGGGAGGCAATGAGCAGTTCTTC; CDR3: CASSLMSRGGNEQFF
size: -; D: -; J: TRBJ2-1; V: TRBV9; DNA: TGTGCCAGCAGCCCTGGTTCATTAGGCTACAATGAGCAGTTCTTC; CDR3: CASSPGSLGYNEQFF
size: -; D: -; J: TRBJ2-6; V: TRBV19; DNA: TGTGCCAGTAGGGACACTGCGGCCAACGTCCTGACTTTC; CDR3: CASRDTAANVLTF
size: many; D: -; J: TRBJ1-2; V: TRBV20-1; DNA: TGCAGTGCTAGCCCCACAAGCGGGGAATTAGGCTACACCTTC; CDR3: CSASPTSGELGYTF
size: few; D: -; J: TRBJ2-3; V: TRBV20-1; DNA: TGCAGTGCTAGTAATCAAGGGTACACAGATACGCAGTATTTT; CDR3: CSASNQGYTDTQYF
size: many; D: -; J: TRBJ1-1; V: TRBV7-3; DNA: TGTGCCAGCAGCTTCACACGGAACACTGAAGCTTTCTTT; CDR3: CASSFTRNTEAFF
size: many; D: TRBD2; J: TRBJ2-1; V: TRBV5-1; DNA: TGTGCCAGCAGTTTAGCGGGGGCGAGCTCCTACAATGAGCAGTTCTTC; CDR3: CASSLAGASSYNEQFF
size: many; D: TRBD1; J: TRBJ1-2; V: TRBV7-2; DNA: TGTGCCAGCAGCTTGAGCCCGGGACAGATCTATGGCTACACCTTC; CDR3: CASSLSPGQIYGYTF
size: many; D: -; J: TRBJ1-1; V: TRBV7-9; DNA: TGTGCCAGCAACGAAAGGGGGATGTCGACTGAAGCTTTCTTT; CDR3: CASNERGMSTEAFF
size: -; D: -; J: TRBJ2-1; V: TRBV4-1; DNA: TGCGCCAGCAGCCAAGGTGGAAGGACCAGGAGAAATGAGCAGTTCTTC; CDR3: CASSQGGRTRRNEQFF
size: many; D: -; J: TRBJ2-5; V: TRBV18; DNA: TGTGCCAGCTCACCGTCGGCAGTCCAAGAGACCCAGTACTTC; CDR3: CASSPSAVQETQYF
size: few; D: TRBD1; J: TRBJ2-7; V: TRBV11-2; DNA: TGTGCCAGCAGCTTAAGACCGTCGGGACAGACGGGGTCCTACGAGCAGTACTTC; CDR3: CASSLRPSGQTGSYEQYF
size: -; D: -; J: TRBJ1-4; V: TRBV4-3; DNA: TGCGCCAGCAGCCCCGGACAGTCAACTAATGAAAAACTGTTTTTT; CDR3: CASSPGQSTNEKLFF
size: many; D: -; J: TRBJ2-1; V: TRBV29-1; DNA: TGCAGCGTTGAACTCGCGCCAGGGACCTACAATGAGCAGTTCTTC; CDR3: CSVELAPGTYNEQFF
size: -; D: -; J: TRBJ2-1; V: TRBV20-1; DNA: TGCAGTGCTAGCGCGGATTACAATGAGCAGTTCTTC; CDR3: CSASADYNEQFF
size: many; D: -; J: TRBJ2-3; V: TRBV5-1; DNA: TGCGCCAGCAGCTTGGCTAAAGGGATTGGGTCAGATACGCAGTATTTT; CDR3: CASSLAKGIGSDTQYF
size: many; D: -; J: TRBJ1-2; V: TRBV6-5; DNA: TGTGCCAGCAGTTACTCTAGACAGAACTATGGCTACACCTTC; CDR3: CASSYSRQNYGYTF
size: many; D: TRBD2; J: TRBJ2-1; V: TRBV28; DNA: TGTGCCAGCAGTGCCGGGACTAGCGGGACTTTCAAGCAGTTCTTC; CDR3: CASSAGTSGTFKQFF
size: many; D: TRBD1; J: TRBJ1-1; V: TRBV12-3/TRBV12-4; DNA: TGTGCCAGCACCCCAGGGGGCCTGCCGGGGCACACTGAAGCTTTCTTT; CDR3: CASTPGGLPGHTEAFF
size: many; D: -; J: TRBJ2-1; V: TRBV12-3/TRBV12-4; DNA: TGTGCCAGCCTCCCCGGGGGTAGAGGGCACAATGAGCAGTTCTTC; CDR3: CASLPGGRGHNEQFF
size: many; D: -; J: TRBJ2-2; V: TRBV10-3; DNA: TGTGCCATCAGGGCCGGGGGGAACACCGGGGAGCTGTTTTTT; CDR3: CAIRAGGNTGELFF